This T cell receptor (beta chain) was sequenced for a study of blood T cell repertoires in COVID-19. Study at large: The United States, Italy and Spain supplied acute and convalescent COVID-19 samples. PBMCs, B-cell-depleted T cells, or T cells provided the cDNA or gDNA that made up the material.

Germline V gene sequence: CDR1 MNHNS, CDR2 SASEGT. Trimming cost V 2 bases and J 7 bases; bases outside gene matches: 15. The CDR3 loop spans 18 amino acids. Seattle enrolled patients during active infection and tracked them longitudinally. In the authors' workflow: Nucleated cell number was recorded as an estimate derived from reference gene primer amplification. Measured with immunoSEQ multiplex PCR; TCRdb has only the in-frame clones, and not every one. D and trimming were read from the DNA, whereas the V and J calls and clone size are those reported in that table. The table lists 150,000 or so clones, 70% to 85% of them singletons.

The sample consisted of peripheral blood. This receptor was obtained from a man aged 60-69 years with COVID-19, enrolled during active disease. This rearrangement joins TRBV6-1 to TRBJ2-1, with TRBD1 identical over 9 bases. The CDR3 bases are TGTGCCAGCAGTGAACTCTCTTTCCTGGGACAGGGTAGAAATGAGCAGTTCTTC. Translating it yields CASSELSFLGQGRNEQFF.